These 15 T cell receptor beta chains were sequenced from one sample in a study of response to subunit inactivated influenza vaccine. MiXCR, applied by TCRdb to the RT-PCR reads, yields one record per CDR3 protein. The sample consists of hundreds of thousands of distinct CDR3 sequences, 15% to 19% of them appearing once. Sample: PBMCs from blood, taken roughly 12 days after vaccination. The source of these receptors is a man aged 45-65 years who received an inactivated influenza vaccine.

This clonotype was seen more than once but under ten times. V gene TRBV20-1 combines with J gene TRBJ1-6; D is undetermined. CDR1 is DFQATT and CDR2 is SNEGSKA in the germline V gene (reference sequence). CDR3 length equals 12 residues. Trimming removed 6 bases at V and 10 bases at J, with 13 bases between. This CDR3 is CSAPSAGSPLHF. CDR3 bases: TGCAGTGCGCCCTCAGCCGGGTCACCCCTCCACTTT.

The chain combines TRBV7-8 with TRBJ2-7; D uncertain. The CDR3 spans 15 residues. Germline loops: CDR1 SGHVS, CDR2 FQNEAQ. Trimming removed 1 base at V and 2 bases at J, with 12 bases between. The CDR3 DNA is TGTGCCAGCAGCTTAGATCGGTCCAAACCCTACGAGCAGTACTTC. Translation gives CASSLDRSKPYEQYF.

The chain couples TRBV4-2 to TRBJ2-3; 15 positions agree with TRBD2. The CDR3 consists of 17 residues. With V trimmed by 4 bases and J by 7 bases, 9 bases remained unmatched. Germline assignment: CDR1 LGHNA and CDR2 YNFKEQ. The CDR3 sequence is CASSRGLAGGPVYTQYF. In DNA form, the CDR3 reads TGTGCCAGCAGCCGGGGACTAGCGGGGGGCCCGGTTTATACGCAGTATTTT.

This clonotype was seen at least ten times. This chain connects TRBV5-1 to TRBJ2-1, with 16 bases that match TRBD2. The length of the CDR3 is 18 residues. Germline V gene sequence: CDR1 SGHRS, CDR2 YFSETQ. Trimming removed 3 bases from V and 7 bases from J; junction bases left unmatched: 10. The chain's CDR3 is CASSSGTSGRGFMNEQFF. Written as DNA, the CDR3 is TGCGCCAGCAGCTCCGGGACTAGCGGGAGGGGGTTTATGAATGAGCAGTTCTTC.

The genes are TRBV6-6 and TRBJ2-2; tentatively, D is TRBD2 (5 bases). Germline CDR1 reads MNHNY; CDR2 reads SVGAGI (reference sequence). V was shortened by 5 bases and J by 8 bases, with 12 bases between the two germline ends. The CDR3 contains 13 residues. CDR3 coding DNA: TGTGCCAGCAGTACCGGACTGCTGGGGGAGCTGTTTTTT. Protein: CASSTGLLGELFF.

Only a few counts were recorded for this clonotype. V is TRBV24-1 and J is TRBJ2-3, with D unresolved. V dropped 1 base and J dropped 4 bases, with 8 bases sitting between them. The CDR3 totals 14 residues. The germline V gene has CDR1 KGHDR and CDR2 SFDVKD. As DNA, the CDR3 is TGTGCCACCAGTGATTTTCCGGTTGCAGATACGCAGTATTTT. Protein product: CATSDFPVADTQYF.

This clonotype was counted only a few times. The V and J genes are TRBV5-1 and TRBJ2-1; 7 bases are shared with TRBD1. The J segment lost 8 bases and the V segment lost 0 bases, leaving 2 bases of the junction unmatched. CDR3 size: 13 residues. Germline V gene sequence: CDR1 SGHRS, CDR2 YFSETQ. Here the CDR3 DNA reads TGCGCCAGCAGCTTGGGACAGGGATATGAGCAGTTCTTC. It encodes CASSLGQGYEQFF.

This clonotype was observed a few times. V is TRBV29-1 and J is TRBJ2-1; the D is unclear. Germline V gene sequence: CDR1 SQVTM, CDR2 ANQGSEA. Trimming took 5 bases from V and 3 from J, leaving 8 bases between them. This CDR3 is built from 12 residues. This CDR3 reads CSVRARYNEQFF. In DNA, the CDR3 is TGCAGCGTTCGGGCCCGCTACAATGAGCAGTTCTTC.

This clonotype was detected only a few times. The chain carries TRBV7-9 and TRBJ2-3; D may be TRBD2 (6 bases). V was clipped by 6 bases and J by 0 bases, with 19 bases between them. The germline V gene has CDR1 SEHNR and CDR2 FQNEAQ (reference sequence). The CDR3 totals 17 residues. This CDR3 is CASSSLRGIASTDTQYF. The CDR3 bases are TGTGCCAGCAGTTCCTTGCGCGGGATCGCTAGCACAGATACGCAGTATTTT. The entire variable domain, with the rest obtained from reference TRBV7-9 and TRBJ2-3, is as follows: DTGVSQNPRHKITKRGQNVTFRCDPISEHNRLYWYRQTLGQGPEFLTYFQNEAQLEKSRLLSDRFSAERPKGSFSTLEIQRTEQGDSAMYLCASSSLRGIASTDTQYFGPGTRLTVL.

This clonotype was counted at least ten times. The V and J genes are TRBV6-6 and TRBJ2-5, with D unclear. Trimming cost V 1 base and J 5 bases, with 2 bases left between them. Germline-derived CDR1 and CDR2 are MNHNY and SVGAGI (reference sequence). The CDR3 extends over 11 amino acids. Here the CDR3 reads CASSYLETQYF. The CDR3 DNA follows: TGTGCCAGCAGTTACTTGGAGACCCAGTACTTC.

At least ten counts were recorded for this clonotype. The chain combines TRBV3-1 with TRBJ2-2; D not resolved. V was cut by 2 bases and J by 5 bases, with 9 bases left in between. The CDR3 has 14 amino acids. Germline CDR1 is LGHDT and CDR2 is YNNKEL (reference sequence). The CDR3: CASSQLGFTGELFF. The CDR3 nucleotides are TGTGCCAGCAGCCAATTAGGGTTTACCGGGGAGCTGTTTTTT. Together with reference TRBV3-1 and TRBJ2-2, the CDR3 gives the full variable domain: DTAVSQTPKYLVTQMGNDKSIKCEQNLGHDTMYWYKQDSKKFLKIMFSYNNKELIINETVPNRFSPKSPDKAHLNLHINSLELGDSAVYFCASSQLGFTGELFFGEGSRLTVL.

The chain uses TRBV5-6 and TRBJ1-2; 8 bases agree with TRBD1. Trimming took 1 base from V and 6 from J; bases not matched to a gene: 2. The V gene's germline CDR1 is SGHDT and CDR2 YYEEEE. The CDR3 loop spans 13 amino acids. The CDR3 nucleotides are TGTGCCAGCAGCTTGAACAGGGGGAATGGCTACACCTTC. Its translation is CASSLNRGNGYTF.

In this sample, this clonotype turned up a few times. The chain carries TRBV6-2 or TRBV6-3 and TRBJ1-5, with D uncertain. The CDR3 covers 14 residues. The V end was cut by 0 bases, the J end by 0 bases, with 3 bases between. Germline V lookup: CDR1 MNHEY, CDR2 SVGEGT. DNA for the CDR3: TGTGCCAGCAGTTACTCGGTTAGCAATCAGCCCCAGCATTTT. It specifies CASSYSVSNQPQHF.

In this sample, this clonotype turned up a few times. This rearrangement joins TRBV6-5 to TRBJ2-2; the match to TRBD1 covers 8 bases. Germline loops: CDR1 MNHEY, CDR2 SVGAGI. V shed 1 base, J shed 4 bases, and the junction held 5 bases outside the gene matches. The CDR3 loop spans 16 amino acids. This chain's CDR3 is CASSYLGQGGTGELFF. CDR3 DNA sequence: TGTGCCAGCAGTTACTTAGGACAGGGTGGCACCGGGGAGCTGTTTTTT.

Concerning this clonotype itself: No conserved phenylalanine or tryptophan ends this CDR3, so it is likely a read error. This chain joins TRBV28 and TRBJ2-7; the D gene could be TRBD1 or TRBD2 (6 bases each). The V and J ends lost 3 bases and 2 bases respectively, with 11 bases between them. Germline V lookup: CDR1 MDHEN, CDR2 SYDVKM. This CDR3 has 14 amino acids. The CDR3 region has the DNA TGTGCCAGCAGTTTGCGGGACAAGACCTACGAGCAGTACTAC. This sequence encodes CASSLRDKTYEQYY.